Listed here is a single T cell receptor beta chain. Under the authors' procedure: Scientists estimated how many nucleated cells there were by amplifying reference gene primers. This table comes from immunoSEQ multiplex PCR, and its TCRdb copy is limited to in-frame clones, with some not included. Clonal size and the V and J genes are those of that table, whereas D and trimming came from the DNA. The sample has a few hundred thousand clones; 70% to 90% are singletons. This CDR3 has 16 amino acids. J was trimmed by 1 base and V by 4 bases; bases with no gene match: 2. CDR1 SEHNR and CDR2 FQNEAQ come from the germline V gene (reference sequence). The data stem from a study of blood T cell repertoires in COVID-19. About the study: Samples representing acute and convalescent COVID-19 were sourced from the United States, Italy and Spain. T cells, B-cell-depleted T cells, or PBMCs supplied cDNA or gDNA.

What was sequenced was peripheral blood. The TCR originated in a woman between 45 and 60 years old with active or convalescent COVID-19. The rearrangement links TRBV7-9 to TRBJ2-3, with 13 positions matching TRBD2. Here the CDR3 reads CASSSGLAGGTDTQYF. The CDR3 nucleotides are TGTGCCAGCAGCTCTGGACTAGCGGGGGGCACAGATACGCAGTATTTT.